This TCR beta chain derives from a study of T cell changes during pregnancy in multiple sclerosis. The germline gives CDR1 MNHEY, CDR2 SMNVEV (reference sequence). The CDR3 sequence is 16 residues long. Trimming took 2 bases from V and 5 from J; bases not matched to a gene: 8. Generated by immunoSEQ multiplex PCR, the TCRdb table keeps only in-frame clones and is missing some. The profile covers about 100,000 clones, with just over 90% appearing a single time and under 1.5% taken by the ten largest. The specimen was peripheral blood, collected in the second trimester of pregnancy. The chain joins TRBV27 to TRBJ2-3; 9 positions agree with TRBD2. The clonotype was recovered from a female donor with multiple sclerosis, enrolled in a pregnancy study. The CDR3 region has the DNA TGTGCCAGCAGTTTAGTTTCTAGCGGGACGGGAGATACGCAGTATTTT. This sequence encodes CASSLVSSGTGDTQYF.